What follows are 9 T cell receptor beta chains derived from one specimen sequenced in a study of regulatory T cells in long-lasting Graves disease. As to time point: newly diagnosed GD, antithyroid drugs for less than 3 months. Preparation of the TCR library used RNA extracted from PBMCs. The TCR beta library used iRepertoire HTBI primers with Arm-PCR amplification of CDR3. A single record per CDR3 protein comes from TCRdb applying MiXCR to the multiplex PCR reads. The data contain a few hundred thousand distinct CDR3 sequences, over 15% of them seen just once; the ten biggest clones take up about 23%. This same sample was also taken into another study, of T cells in Graves' hyperthyroidism and ophthalmopathy.

The input for sequencing was peripheral blood mononuclear cells (PBMCs), taken at new diagnosis, from a patient treated with antithyroid drugs. Receptors originate from a woman younger than 35 with Graves disease.

This clonotype was picked up a small number of times. The CDR3 nucleotides are TGTGCGACGGAACCGGGACTAGCTGTTTTAGAGACCCAGTACTTC. It is translated as CATEPGLAVLETQYF. The V and J genes are TRBV7-7 and TRBJ2-5, with 9 bases that match TRBD2. Per germline, CDR1 SSHAT and CDR2 FNYEAQ (reference sequence). The CDR3 runs to 15 residues. The complete variable domain, with remaining parts taken from reference TRBV7-7 and TRBJ2-5, reads GAGVSQSPRYKVTKRGQDVTLRCDPISSHATLYWYQQALGQGPEFLTYFNYEAQPDKSGLPSDRFSAERPEGSISTLTIQRTEQRDSAMYRCATEPGLAVLETQYFGPGTRLLVL.

This clonotype was recorded many times. This rearrangement joins TRBV28 to TRBJ2-1, with D perhaps TRBD1 or TRBD2 (5 bases each). Germline V gene lookup returns CDR1 MDHEN and CDR2 SYDVKM. The CDR3 runs to 15 residues. Trimming took 8 bases from V and 0 from J, leaving 14 bases between them. In DNA, the CDR3 is TGTGCCAGCTATCCTACGAGGGGCTCCTACAATGAGCAGTTCTTC. Translated: CASYPTRGSYNEQFF.

The sample holds many counts of this clonotype. The chain uses TRBV7-2 and TRBJ2-7; no clear D gene. Germline V CDR1 and CDR2: SGHTA, FQGNSA. Trimming stripped 4 bases from V and 5 bases from J, with 18 bases between. The CDR3 extends over 15 amino acids. In DNA form, the CDR3 reads TGTGCCAGCAGCTCCCGACCACTACGAGGCCACGAGCAGTACTTC. This codes for CASSSRPLRGHEQYF. Using reference TRBV7-2 and TRBJ2-7 for the parts outside the CDR3, the full variable domain is GAGVSQSPSNKVTEKGKDVELRCDPISGHTALYWYRQSLGQGLEFLIYFQGNSAPDKSGLPSDRFSAERTGGSVSTLTIQRTQQEDSAVYLCASSSRPLRGHEQYFGPGTRLTVT.

This clonotype appeared many times. The chain couples TRBV6-1 to TRBJ2-1; the match to TRBD1 covers 9 bases. Germline V gives CDR1 MNHNS, CDR2 SASEGT. J lost 4 bases, V lost 4 bases, and 11 bases had no gene match. There are 17 residues in the CDR3. CDR3 residues: CASSAPAGTGIYNEQFF. DNA of the CDR3: TGTGCCAGCAGTGCCCCGGCCGGGACAGGGATATACAATGAGCAGTTCTTC.

This clonotype appeared a few times. The V gene is TRBV3-1, the J gene TRBJ2-1; no definite D call. The CDR3 is made up of 14 amino acids. Germline V gene data show CDR1 as LGHDT and CDR2 as YNNKEL (reference sequence). V dropped 1 base and J dropped 2 bases, with 6 bases sitting between them. The CDR3 loop is CASSQGETYNEQFF. DNA of the CDR3: TGTGCCAGCAGCCAAGGCGAGACCTACAATGAGCAGTTCTTC.

The rearrangement uses TRBV28 and TRBJ2-5; 15 bases are a match to TRBD2. After removal of 5 bases from V and 1 base from J, the junction contained 5 bases not matched to a gene. The V gene's germline CDR1 is MDHEN and CDR2 SYDVKM. There are 17 residues in the CDR3. CDR3 sequence reads: CASSLGLAGGTQETQYF. In DNA, the CDR3 is TGTGCCAGCAGTCTGGGACTAGCGGGAGGTACCCAAGAGACCCAGTACTTC.

This chain connects TRBV24-1 to TRBJ2-2; no clear D. The germline gives CDR1 KGHDR, CDR2 SFDVKD. Between the trimmed V and J ends, which lost 1 base and 4 bases, there was a span of 15 bases. The CDR3 is 17 amino acids. In DNA, the CDR3 is TGTGCCACCAGTGATTTATCCAGGCCTCGAGGCACCGGGGAGCTGTTTTTT. It encodes CATSDLSRPRGTGELFF.

This clonotype was seen many times. The chain couples TRBV7-2 to TRBJ1-2, with D possibly matching TRBD1 (6 bases). Germline V gene lookup returns CDR1 SGHTA and CDR2 FQGNSA. V lost 4 bases and J lost 4, with 13 bases in between. The CDR3 has 14 amino acids. For the CDR3, the DNA is TGTGCCAGCAGCTATGGACAGCCCATCTATGGCTACACCTTC. Translated: CASSYGQPIYGYTF.

This clonotype showed up many times. The chain combines TRBV20-1 with TRBJ2-1; no clear D gene. Trimming left V 0 bases short and J 10 bases short, with 10 bases between. CDR1 is DFQATT, CDR2 SNEGSKA, per germline (reference sequence). CDR3 size: 12 residues. CDR3 amino acids: CSARDTISEQFF. CDR3 nucleotide sequence: TGCAGTGCTAGAGATACGATTTCGGAGCAGTTCTTC.